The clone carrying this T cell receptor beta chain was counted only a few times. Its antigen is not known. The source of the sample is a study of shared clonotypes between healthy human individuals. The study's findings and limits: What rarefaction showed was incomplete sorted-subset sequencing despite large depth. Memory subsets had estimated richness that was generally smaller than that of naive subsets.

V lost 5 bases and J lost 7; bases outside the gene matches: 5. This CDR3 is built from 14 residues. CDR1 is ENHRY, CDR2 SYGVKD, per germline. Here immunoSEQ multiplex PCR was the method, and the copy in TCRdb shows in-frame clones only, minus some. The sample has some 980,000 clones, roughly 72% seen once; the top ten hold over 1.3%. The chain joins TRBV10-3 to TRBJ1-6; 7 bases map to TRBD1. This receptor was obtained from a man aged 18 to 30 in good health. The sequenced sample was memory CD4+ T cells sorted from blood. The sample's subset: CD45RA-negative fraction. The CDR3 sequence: CAISQDRANSPLHF. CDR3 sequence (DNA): TGTGCCATCAGTCAAGACAGGGCGAATTCACCCCTCCACTTT.